The 10 T cell receptor beta chains below were found in one sample sequenced in a study of T cell repertoires in cytomegalovirus infection. TCRdb used MiXCR to reprocess the reads, holding one entry per CDR3 protein. The sample records about 100,000 distinct CDR3 sequences, 23% being singletons. The sequencing input was CD8+ T cells from PBMCs. All receptors come from a human donor in good health (CMV status not recorded). Some clones in this sample may be carry-over from other donors' samples.

This clonotype was recorded a few times. V and J are TRBV27 and TRBJ2-3; TRBD2 matches at 11 bases. V trimming: 5 bases; J trimming: 2 bases; junction bases outside the gene matches: 6. The CDR3 runs to 16 residues. Germline loops: CDR1 MNHEY, CDR2 SMNVEV (reference sequence). The CDR3 reads CASSPRLAGHTDTQYF. The CDR3 region has the DNA TGTGCCAGCAGTCCGCGACTAGCGGGGCACACAGATACGCAGTATTTT.

This clonotype occurred many times. This chain joins TRBV7-8 and TRBJ2-7; D is possibly TRBD2 (5 bases). The CDR3 runs 16 residues. The germline gives CDR1 SGHVS, CDR2 FQNEAQ. Trimming pared 2 bases from V and 0 bases from J, leaving 14 bases between. The chain's CDR3 is CASSLSGLTSSYEQYF. Here the CDR3 DNA reads TGTGCCAGCAGCTTAAGTGGACTGACAAGCTCCTACGAGCAGTACTTC.

This clonotype turned up a few times. The chain is built from TRBV4-1 and TRBJ2-1, with 7 bases aligning to TRBD2. The length of the CDR3 is 15 residues. CDR1 is MGHRA, CDR2 YSYEKL, per germline. V lost 5 bases to trimming and J lost 7 bases; unmatched junction nucleotides: 11. The CDR3, as DNA: TGCGCCAGCAGCACGAATTCCGGGGGGATGAATGAGCAGTTCTTC. It encodes CASSTNSGGMNEQFF.

This clonotype was observed many times. In DNA, the CDR3 is TGTGCCAGCAGCTCCCACGGAGGGGTGGCAGCCCAAGAGACCCAGTACTTC. It specifies CASSSHGGVAAQETQYF. V and J are TRBV7-8 and TRBJ2-5; D might be TRBD2 (6 bases). The CDR3 extends over 17 amino acids. CDR1 is SGHVS, CDR2 FQNEAQ, per germline. Between the trimmed V and J ends, which lost 4 bases and 1 base, there was a span of 19 bases.

The chain joins TRBV7-6 to TRBJ1-1, with D uncertain. The V gene lost 6 bases and the J gene lost 1 base, with 9 bases spanning the gap. The germline V gene has CDR1 SGHVS and CDR2 FNYEAQ. The CDR3 loop spans 13 amino acids. As DNA, the CDR3 is TGTGCCAGCAGGCCCCCCGGGAACACTGAAGCTTTCTTT. Protein: CASRPPGNTEAFF.

This clonotype has just one count. At one boundary the junction diverges from the germline segment, which might be a read error. This chain joins TRBV7-3 and TRBJ2-3; TRBD1 matches at 11 bases. The CDR3 covers 16 residues. Germline CDR1 and CDR2: SGHTA and FQGTGA. The CDR3 DNA reads TGTGCCAGCAGCGAGGGACAGGGGGTGGGGACAGATACGCTGTATTTT. Residues: CASSEGQGVGTDTLYF.

The rearrangement links TRBV20-1 to TRBJ1-4; D might be TRBD1 (5 bases). From germline, CDR1 is DFQATT and CDR2 SNEGSKA (reference sequence). V dropped 6 bases and J dropped 3 bases, with 11 bases sitting between them. The CDR3 runs 13 residues. CDR3: CSASQEANEKLFF. In DNA form, the CDR3 reads TGCAGTGCCTCACAGGAGGCTAATGAAAAACTGTTTTTT.

V usage is TRBV20-1 and J usage is TRBJ2-3; D might be TRBD1 (5 bases). V dropped 0 bases and J dropped 6 bases, with 13 bases sitting between them. The CDR3 length is 14 residues. CDR1 is DFQATT and CDR2 is SNEGSKA in the germline V gene (reference sequence). The CDR3 bases are TGCAGTGCTAGAGACCCACAGGTGGCCGATACGCAGTATTTT. Protein sequence: CSARDPQVADTQYF.

This clonotype appeared a few times. The rearrangement joins TRBV20-1 to TRBJ1-5; 8 bases line up with TRBD1. Trimming cost V 0 bases and J 7 bases; bases outside gene matches: 11. In germline, CDR1 is DFQATT, CDR2 SNEGSKA (reference sequence). This CDR3 region has 16 residues. The CDR3 coding sequence is TGCAGTGCTAGAGACTCGGACAGGGTGGATCAACAGCCCCAGCATTTT. It translates to CSARDSDRVDQQPQHF.

In its sample, this clonotype was seen a few times. The chain is built from TRBV20-1 and TRBJ2-7, with D perhaps TRBD2 (6 bases). The CDR3 loop spans 14 amino acids. Trimming took 7 bases from V and 5 from J, leaving 21 bases between them. Germline V lookup: CDR1 DFQATT, CDR2 SNEGSKA (reference sequence). The CDR3 bases are TGCAGTGTAAGGCACGGGGGAACTGTGGACGAGCAGTACTTC. It is translated as CSVRHGGTVDEQYF.